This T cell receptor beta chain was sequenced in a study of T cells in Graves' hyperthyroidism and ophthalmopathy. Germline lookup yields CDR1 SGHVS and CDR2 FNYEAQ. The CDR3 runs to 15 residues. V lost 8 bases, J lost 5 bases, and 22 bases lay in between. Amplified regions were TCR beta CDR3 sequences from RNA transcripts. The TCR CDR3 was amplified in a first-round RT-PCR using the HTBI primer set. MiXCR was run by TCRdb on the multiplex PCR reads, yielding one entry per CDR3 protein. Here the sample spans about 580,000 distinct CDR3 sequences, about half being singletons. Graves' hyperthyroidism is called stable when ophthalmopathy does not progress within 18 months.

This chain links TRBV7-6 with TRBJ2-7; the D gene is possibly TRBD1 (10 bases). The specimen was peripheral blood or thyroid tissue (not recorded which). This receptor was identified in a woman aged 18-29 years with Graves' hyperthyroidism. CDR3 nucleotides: TGTGCCAGCCGGACAGGGGGAGCGGGAGGACACGAGCAGTACTTC. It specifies CASRTGGAGGHEQYF. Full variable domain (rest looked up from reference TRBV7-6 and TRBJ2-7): GAGVSQSPRYKVTKRGQDVALRCDPISGHVSLYWYRQALGQGPEFLTYFNYEAQQDKSGLPNDRFSAERPEGSISTLTIQRTEQRDSAMYRCASRTGGAGGHEQYFGPGTRLTVT.